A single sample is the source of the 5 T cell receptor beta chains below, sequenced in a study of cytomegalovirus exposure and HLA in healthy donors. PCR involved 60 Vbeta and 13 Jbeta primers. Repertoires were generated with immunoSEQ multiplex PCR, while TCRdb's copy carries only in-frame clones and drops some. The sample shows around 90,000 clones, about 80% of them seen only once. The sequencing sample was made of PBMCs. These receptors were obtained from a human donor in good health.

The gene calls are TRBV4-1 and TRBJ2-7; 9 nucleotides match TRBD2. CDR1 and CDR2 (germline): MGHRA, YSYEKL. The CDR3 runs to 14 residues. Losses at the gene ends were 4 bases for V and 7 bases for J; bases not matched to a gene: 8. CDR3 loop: CASSRTSDTLEQYF. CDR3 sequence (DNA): TGCGCCAGCAGCCGGACTAGCGATACTCTGGAGCAGTACTTC.

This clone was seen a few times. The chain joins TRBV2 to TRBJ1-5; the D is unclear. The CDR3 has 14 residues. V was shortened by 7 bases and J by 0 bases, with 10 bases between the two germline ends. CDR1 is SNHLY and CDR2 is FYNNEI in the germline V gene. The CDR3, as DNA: TGTGCCAGCAACGTCTGGCCTAGCAATCAGCCCCAGCATTTT. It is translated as CASNVWPSNQPQHF.

CDR3 in DNA: TGTGCCAGCAGCCCCCCGGGGACTGGAAACACCATATATTTT. Protein: CASSPPGTGNTIYF. The chain employs TRBV7-9 and TRBJ1-3; D is ambiguous. V lost 5 bases, J lost 2 bases, and 10 bases lay in between. CDR1 and CDR2 from the germline V gene are SEHNR and FQNEAQ (reference sequence). The CDR3 covers 14 residues.

The DNA for the CDR3 is TGTGCCAGCAGCGTAGAGGGACAGGGATACGAGCAGTACTTC. It yields the protein CASSVEGQGYEQYF. The rearrangement joins TRBV9 to TRBJ2-7; TRBD1 matches at 9 bases. The V gene's germline CDR1 is SGDLS and CDR2 YYNGEE. Unmatched junction bases numbered 2, after V lost 0 bases and J lost 4 bases. CDR3 length equals 14 residues.

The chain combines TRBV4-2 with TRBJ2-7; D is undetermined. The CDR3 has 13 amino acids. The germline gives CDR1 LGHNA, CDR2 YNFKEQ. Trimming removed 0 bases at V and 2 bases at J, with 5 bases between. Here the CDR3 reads CASSQDLPYEQYF. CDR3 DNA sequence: TGTGCCAGCAGCCAAGACCTACCCTACGAGCAGTACTTC.